This TCR beta chain was recovered during a study of T cells in Graves' hyperthyroidism and ophthalmopathy. Study overall: Peripheral blood sampling occurred at initial diagnosis, before any treatment.

It was RNA transcripts that yielded the amplified TCR beta CDR3 regions. When the TCR CDR3 underwent first-round RT-PCR, the HTBI primer set was used. TCRdb re-called the multiplex PCR reads through MiXCR, storing one row per CDR3 protein. The profile shows approximately 640,000 distinct CDR3 sequences, 16% of them singletons. Study-level points and caveats: In the blood, most expanded thyroid clonotypes above 0.001 appeared as well.

This clonotype was seen ten or more times. What it recognizes is unknown. Out of over 7.5 ml of fresh peripheral blood came the PBMCs. Sequencing input: blood. The receptor was isolated from a woman in her 30s with Graves' hyperthyroidism.

The CDR3 loop is CASSWPWPSGRTDTQYF. DNA of the CDR3: TGTGCCAGCAGTTGGCCCTGGCCTAGCGGGCGCACAGATACGCAGTATTTT. The gene calls are TRBV28 and TRBJ2-3; TRBD2 agrees at 8 bases. Germline V gives CDR1 MDHEN, CDR2 SYDVKM. The CDR3 covers 17 residues. V gave up 4 bases and J gave up 1 base; unmatched junction bases: 10.